Reported below is one TCR beta chain. The sample belongs to a study of CD8 T cells in Susac syndrome. Random hexamers primed reverse transcription of about 0.45 to 1 ug RNA. TCRdb re-called the immunoSEQ multiplex PCR reads with MiXCR, one entry per CDR3 protein. The data contain 170,000 or so distinct CDR3 sequences, 85% to 95% of them singletons. Germline V gives CDR1 SGHDT, CDR2 YYEEEE. The CDR3 is 14 residues long. V was pared by 2 bases and J by 5 bases, with 6 bases of the junction left unmatched. This chain connects TRBV5-6 to TRBJ2-7; 8 bases line up with TRBD1. The sample comprised CD8+ T cells from PBMCs. The sequence came from a human donor with multiple sclerosis. In DNA form, the CDR3 reads TGTGCCAGCAGCTTCACGGGACAGGTGAACGAGCAGTACTTC. Its protein product is CASSFTGQVNEQYF.